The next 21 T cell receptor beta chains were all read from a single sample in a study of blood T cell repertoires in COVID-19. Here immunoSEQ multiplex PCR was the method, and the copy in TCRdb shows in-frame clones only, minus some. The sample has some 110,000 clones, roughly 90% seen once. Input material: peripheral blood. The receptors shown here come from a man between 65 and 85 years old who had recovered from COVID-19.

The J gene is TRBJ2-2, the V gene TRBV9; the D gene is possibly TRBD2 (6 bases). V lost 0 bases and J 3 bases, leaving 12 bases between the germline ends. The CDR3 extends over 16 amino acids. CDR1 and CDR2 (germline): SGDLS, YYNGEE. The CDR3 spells CASSVAGGSHTGELFF. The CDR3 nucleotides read TGTGCCAGCAGCGTAGCTGGAGGGTCACACACCGGGGAGCTGTTTTTT.

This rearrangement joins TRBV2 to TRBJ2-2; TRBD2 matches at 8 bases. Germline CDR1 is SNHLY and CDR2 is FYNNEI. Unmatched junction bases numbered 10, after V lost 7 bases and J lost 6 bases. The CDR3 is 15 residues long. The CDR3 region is CASKLGLGGAGELFF. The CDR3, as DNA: TGTGCCAGCAAGTTGGGACTAGGAGGAGCCGGGGAGCTGTTTTTT.

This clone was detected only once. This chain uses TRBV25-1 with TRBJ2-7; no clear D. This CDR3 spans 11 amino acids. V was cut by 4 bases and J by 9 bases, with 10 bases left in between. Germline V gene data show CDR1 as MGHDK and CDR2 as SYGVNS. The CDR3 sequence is CASSGQTGQYF. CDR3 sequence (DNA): TGTGCCAGCAGTGGTCAGACTGGGCAGTACTTC.

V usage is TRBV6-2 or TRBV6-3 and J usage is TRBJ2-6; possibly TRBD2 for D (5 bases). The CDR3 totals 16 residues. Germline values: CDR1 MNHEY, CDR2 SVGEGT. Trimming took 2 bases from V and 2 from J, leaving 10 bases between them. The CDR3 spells CASSYGPRAGANVLTF. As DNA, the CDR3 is TGTGCCAGCAGTTACGGGCCGAGGGCTGGGGCCAACGTCCTGACTTTC.

This CDR3 reads CASSLLGRRGGNNEQFF. CDR3 DNA: TGTGCCAGCAGTTTACTCGGGCGACGCGGGGGGAACAATGAGCAGTTCTTC. The rearrangement uses TRBV27 and TRBJ2-1; 8 nucleotides line up with TRBD2. The CDR3 spans 17 residues. CDR1 and CDR2 (germline): MNHEY, SMNVEV (reference sequence). V gave up 2 bases and J gave up 5 bases; unmatched junction bases: 11.

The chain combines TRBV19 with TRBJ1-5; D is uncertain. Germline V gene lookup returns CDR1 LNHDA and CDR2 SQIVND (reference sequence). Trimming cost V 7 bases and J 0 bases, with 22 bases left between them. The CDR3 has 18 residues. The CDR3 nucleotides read TGTGCCAGTACCCCCCGGGGATCCCTGGGGAATAGCAATCAGCCCCAGCATTTT. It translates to CASTPRGSLGNSNQPQHF.

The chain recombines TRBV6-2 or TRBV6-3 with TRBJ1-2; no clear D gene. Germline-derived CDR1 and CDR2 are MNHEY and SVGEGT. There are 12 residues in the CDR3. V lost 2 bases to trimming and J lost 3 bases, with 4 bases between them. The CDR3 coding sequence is TGTGCCAGCAGTTACCTAGACTATGGCTACACCTTC. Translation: CASSYLDYGYTF.

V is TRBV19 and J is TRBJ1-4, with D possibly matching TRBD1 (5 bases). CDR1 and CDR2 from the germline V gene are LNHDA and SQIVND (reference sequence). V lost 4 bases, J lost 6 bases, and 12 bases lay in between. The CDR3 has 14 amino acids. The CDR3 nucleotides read TGTGCCAGTAGTAGCGACAGCTATTATGAAAAACTGTTTTTT. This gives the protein CASSSDSYYEKLFF.

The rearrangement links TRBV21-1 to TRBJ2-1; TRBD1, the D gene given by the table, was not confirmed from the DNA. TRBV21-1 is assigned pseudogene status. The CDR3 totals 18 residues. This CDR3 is CASSKALSLTGGYNEQFF. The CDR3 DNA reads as TGTGCCAGCAGCAAAGCGCTATCGTTGACAGGGGGTTACAATGAGCAGTTCTTC.

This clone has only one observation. CDR3 in DNA: TGTGCCAGCAGCCAAGCGGACAGGGGGCCCCGAGGAGGCTACACCTTC. It codes for CASSQADRGPRGGYTF. The chain recombines TRBV3-1 (or the pseudogene TRBV3-2) with TRBJ1-2; the match to TRBD1 covers 11 bases. Germline CDR1 and CDR2: LGHDT and YNNKEL (reference sequence). The CDR3 has 16 residues. Trimming took 1 base from V and 8 from J; bases not matched to a gene: 9.

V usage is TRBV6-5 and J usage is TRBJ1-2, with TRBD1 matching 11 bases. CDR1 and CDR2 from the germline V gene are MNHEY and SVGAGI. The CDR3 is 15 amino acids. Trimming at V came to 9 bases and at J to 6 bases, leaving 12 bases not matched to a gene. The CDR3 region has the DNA TGTGCCAGTCGACAGGACAGGGGGCGTCGCGATGGCTACACCTTC. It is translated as CASRQDRGRRDGYTF.

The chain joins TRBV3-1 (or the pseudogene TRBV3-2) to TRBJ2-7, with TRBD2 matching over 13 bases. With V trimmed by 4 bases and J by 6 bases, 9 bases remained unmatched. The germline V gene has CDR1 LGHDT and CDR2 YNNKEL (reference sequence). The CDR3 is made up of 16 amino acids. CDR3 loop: CASSPRLAGGLGEQYF. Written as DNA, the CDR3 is TGTGCCAGCAGCCCCCGACTAGCGGGAGGCCTAGGCGAGCAGTACTTC.

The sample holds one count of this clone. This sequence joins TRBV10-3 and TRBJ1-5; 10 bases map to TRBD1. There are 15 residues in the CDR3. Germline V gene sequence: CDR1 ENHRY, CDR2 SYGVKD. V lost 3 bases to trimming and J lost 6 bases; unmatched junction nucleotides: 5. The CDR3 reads CAISDRQGAVQPQHF. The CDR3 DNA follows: TGTGCCATCAGTGATAGACAGGGGGCGGTTCAGCCCCAGCATTTT.

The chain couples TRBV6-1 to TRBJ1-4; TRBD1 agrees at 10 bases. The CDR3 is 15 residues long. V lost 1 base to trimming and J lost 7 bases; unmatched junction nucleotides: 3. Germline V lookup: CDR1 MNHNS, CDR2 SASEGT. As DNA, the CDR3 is TGTGCCAGCAGTGAAGACGGGACAGGGGTTGAAAAACTGTTTTTT. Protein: CASSEDGTGVEKLFF.

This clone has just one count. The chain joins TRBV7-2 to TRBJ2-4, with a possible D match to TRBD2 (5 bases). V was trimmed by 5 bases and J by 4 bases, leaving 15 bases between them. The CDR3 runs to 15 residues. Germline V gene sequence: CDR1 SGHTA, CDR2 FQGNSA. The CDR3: CASSQDLAGKNIQYF. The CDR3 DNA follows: TGTGCCAGCAGCCAAGACCTAGCTGGTAAAAACATTCAGTACTTC.

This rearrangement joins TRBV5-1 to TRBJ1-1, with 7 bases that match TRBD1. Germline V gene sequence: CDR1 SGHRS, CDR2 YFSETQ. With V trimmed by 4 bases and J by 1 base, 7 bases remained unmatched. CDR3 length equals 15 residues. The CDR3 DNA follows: TGCGCCAGCAGCCCGGGAGGGGGCGAGAACACTGAAGCTTTCTTT. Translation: CASSPGGGENTEAFF.

The DNA of the CDR3 is TGTGCCAGCAGCGCACAGGGGGCTGCTGGAAACACCATATATTTT. Translating it yields CASSAQGAAGNTIYF. The rearrangement joins TRBV9 to TRBJ1-3; 9 bases fit TRBD1. Germline-derived CDR1 and CDR2 are SGDLS and YYNGEE. This CDR3 has 15 residues. V trimming: 3 bases; J trimming: 2 bases; junction bases outside the gene matches: 3.

CDR3 bases: TGTGCCAGCAGTGTCCAGACACCTAGCAATCAGCCCCAGCATTTT. Its protein is CASSVQTPSNQPQHF. The J gene is TRBJ1-5, the V gene TRBV2; D call uncertain. The ends were cut back, 4 bases at V and 0 bases at J, with 10 bases in the middle. Germline V CDR1 and CDR2: SNHLY, FYNNEI. The CDR3 contains 15 residues.

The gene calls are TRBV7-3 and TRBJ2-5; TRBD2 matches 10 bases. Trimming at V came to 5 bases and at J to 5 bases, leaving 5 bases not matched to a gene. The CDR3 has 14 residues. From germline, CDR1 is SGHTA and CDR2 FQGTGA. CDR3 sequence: CASSPSSGSETQYF. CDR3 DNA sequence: TGTGCCAGCAGCCCTTCTAGCGGGAGTGAGACCCAGTACTTC.

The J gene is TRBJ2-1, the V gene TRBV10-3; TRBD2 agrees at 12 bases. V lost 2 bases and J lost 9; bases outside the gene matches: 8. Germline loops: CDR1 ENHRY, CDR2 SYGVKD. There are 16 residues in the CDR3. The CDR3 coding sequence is TGTGCCATCAGTGAGAGGGCTAGCGGGAGGGCTTTTGAGCAGTTCTTC. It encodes CAISERASGRAFEQFF.

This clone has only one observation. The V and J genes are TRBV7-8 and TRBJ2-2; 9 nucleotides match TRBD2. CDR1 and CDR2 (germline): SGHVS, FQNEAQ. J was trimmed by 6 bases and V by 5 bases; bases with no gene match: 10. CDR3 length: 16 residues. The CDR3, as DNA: TGTGCCAGCAGCCCCTTCGGCGGGGGGGCGTCCGGGGAGCTGTTTTTT. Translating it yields CASSPFGGGASGELFF.